This T cell receptor (beta chain) emerged from a study of T cells after yellow fever vaccination. The study, taken as a whole, reports: The booster response re-showed most primary clones: more than 95% CD4, approximately 90% CD8. Peaking on day 5 versus 15, the secondary response was faster but weaker.

V lost 5 bases and J lost 4, with 14 bases in between. Germline V CDR1 and CDR2: SGHVS, FNYEAQ. The CDR3 extends over 15 amino acids. Notes on this clonotype: Its target is unknown.

Template-switching 5'RACE yielded the TCR cDNA; a universal primer site and UMIs were added in the process. One entry per CDR3 protein results from TCRdb running MiXCR on the 5' RACE reads. The repertoire holds 300,000 to 350,000 distinct CDR3 sequences, with about 4% as singletons. The receptor was isolated from a man between 18 and 29 years old who received the YFV17D yellow fever vaccine. The source was PBMCs, collected 5 days after the yellow fever booster vaccination. The chain links TRBV7-6 to TRBJ2-2; the D gene is possibly TRBD1 (6 bases). CDR3 bases: TGTGCCAGCAGCCCCGGACAGCACTTCACCGGGGAGCTGTTTTTT. Protein sequence: CASSPGQHFTGELFF.